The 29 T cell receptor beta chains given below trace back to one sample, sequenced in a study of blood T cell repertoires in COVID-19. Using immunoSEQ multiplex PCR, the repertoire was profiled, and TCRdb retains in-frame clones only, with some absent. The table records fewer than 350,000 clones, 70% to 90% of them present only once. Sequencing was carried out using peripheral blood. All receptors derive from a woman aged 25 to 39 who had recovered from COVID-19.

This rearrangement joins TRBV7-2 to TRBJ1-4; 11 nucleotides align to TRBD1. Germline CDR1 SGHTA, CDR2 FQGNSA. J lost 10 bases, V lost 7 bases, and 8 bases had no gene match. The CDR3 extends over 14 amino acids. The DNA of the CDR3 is TGTGCCAGCACTCGTCCCGGGACAGGGGGAAAACTGTTTTTT. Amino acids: CASTRPGTGGKLFF. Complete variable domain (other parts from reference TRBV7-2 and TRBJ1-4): GAGVSQSPSNKVTEKGKDVELRCDPISGHTALYWYRQSLGQGLEFLIYFQGNSAPDKSGLPSDRFSAERTGGSVSTLTIQRTQQEDSAVYLCASTRPGTGGKLFFGSGTQLSVL.

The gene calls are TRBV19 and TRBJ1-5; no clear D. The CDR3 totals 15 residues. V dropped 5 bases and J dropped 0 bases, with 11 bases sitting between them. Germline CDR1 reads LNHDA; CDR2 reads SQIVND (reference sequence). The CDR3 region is CASSGEGYSNQPQHF. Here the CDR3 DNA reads TGTGCCAGTAGTGGGGAGGGATATAGCAATCAGCCCCAGCATTTT.

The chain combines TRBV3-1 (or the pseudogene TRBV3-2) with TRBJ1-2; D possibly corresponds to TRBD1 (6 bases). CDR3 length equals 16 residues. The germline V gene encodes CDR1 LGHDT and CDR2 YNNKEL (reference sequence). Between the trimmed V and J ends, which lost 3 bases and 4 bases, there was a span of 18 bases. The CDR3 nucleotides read TGTGCCAGCAGCCATCTGGGGGGGGGCGCGGGCTATGGCTACACCTTC. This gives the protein CASSHLGGGAGYGYTF.

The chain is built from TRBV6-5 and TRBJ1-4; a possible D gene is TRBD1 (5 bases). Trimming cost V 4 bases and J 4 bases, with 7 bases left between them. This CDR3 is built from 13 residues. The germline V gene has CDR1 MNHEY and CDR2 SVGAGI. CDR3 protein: CASSSRGNEKLFF. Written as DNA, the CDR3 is TGTGCCAGCAGTTCTAGGGGTAATGAAAAACTGTTTTTT.

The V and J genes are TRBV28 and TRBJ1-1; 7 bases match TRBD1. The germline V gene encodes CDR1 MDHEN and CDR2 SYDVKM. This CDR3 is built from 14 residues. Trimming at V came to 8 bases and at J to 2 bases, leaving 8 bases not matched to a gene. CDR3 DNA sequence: TGTGCCAGCCTACCGACAGGGTTCAACACTGAAGCTTTCTTT. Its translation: CASLPTGFNTEAFF.

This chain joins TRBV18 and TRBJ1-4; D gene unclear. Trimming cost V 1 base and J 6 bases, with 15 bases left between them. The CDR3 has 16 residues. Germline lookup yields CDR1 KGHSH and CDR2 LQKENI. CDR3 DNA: TGTGCCAGCTCACCACGGTTGGGCCAGCTTGATGAAAAACTGTTTTTT. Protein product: CASSPRLGQLDEKLFF.

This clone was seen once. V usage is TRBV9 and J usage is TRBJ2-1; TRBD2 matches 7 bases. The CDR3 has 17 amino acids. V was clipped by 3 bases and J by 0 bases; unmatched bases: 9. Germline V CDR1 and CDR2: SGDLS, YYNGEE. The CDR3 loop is CASSARGGRASYNEQFF. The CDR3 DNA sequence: TGTGCCAGCAGCGCAAGGGGAGGGAGGGCCTCCTACAATGAGCAGTTCTTC.

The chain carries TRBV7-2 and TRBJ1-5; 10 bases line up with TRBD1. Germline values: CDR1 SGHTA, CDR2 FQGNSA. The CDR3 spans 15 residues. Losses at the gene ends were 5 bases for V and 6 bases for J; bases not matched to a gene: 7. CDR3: CASSQTGGWSQPQHF. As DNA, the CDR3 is TGTGCCAGCAGCCAGACAGGGGGCTGGAGTCAGCCCCAGCATTTT.

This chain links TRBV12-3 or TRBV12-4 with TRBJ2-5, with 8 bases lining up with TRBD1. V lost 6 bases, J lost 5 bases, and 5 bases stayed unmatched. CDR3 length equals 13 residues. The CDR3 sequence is CASRPTGVETQYF. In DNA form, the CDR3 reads TGTGCCAGCAGGCCGACAGGGGTGGAGACCCAGTACTTC.

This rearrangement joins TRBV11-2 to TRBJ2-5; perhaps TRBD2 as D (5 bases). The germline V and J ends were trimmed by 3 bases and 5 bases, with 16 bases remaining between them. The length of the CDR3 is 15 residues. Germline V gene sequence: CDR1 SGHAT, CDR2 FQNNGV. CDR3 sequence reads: CASSLGSARRETQYF. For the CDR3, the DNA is TGTGCCAGCAGCTTGGGGTCGGCTAGGAGGGAGACCCAGTACTTC.

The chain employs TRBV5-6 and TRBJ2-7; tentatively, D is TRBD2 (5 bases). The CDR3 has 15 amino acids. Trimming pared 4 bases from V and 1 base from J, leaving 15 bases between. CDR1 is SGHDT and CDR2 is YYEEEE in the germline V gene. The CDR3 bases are TGTGCCAGCAGCCGCGTGAGGGTCAGGTCCTACGAGCAGTACTTC. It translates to CASSRVRVRSYEQYF.

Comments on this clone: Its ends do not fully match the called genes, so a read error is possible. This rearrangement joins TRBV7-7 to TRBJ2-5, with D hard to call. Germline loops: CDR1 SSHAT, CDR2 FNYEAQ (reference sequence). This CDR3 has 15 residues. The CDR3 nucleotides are TGTGCTAGCAGTTTACGCGTGGGCGCAAAGGAGACCCAGTACTTC. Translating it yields CASSLRVGAKETQYF.

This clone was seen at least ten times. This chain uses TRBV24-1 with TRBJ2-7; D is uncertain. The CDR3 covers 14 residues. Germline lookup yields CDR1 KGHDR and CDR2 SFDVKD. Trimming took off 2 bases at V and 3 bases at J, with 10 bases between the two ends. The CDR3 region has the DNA TGTGCCACCAGTGATTCGCTTAGCCTCTACGAGCAGTACTTC. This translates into CATSDSLSLYEQYF.

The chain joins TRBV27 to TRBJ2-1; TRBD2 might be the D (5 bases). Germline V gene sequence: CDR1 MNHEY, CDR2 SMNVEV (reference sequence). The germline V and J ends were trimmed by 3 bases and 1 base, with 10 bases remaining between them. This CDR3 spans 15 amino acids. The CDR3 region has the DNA TGTGCCAGCAGTTTCAGCGGTTTTTCCTACAATGAGCAGTTCTTC. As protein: CASSFSGFSYNEQFF.

In DNA form, the CDR3 reads TGTGCCAGTAGTTTGGACAGGGGTCTCGAAAAGACCCAGTACTTC. Translated, it gives CASSLDRGLEKTQYF. The chain is built from TRBV19 and TRBJ2-5; 9 nucleotides line up with TRBD1. The CDR3 has 15 amino acids. CDR1 LNHDA and CDR2 SQIVND come from the germline V gene (reference sequence). J lost 6 bases, V lost 5 bases, and 10 bases had no gene match.

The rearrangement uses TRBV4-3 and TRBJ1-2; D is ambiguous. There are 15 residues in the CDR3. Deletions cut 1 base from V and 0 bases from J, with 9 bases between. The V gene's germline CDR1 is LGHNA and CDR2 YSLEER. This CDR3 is CASSQVSTANYGYTF. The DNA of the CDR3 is TGCGCCAGCAGCCAAGTTTCTACAGCTAACTATGGCTACACCTTC.

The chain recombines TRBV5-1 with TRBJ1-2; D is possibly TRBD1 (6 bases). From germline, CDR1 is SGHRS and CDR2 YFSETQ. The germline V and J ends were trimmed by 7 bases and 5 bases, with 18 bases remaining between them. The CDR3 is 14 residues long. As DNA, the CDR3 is TGCGCCAGCGCTTTACCAGGGGATAAGTATGGCTACACCTTC. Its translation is CASALPGDKYGYTF.

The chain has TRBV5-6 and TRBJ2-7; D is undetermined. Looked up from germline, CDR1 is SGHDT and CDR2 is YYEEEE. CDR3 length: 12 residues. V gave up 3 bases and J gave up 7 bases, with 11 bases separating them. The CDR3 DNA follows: TGTGCCAGCAGCTATAACATCGGGGAGCAGTACTTC. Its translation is CASSYNIGEQYF.

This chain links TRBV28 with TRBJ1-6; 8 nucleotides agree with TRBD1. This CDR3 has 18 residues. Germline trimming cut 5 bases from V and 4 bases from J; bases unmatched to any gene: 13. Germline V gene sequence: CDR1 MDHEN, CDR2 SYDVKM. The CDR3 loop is CASSTTPGQGLYNSPLHF. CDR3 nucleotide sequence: TGTGCCAGCAGTACCACACCAGGACAGGGCCTTTATAATTCACCCCTCCACTTT.

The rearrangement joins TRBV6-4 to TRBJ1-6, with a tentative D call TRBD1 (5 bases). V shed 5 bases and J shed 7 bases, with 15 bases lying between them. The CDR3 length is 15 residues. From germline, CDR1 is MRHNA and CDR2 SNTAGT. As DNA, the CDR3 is TGTGCCAGCAGTTTGCAGGGCCGGGGGAATTCACCCCTCCACTTT. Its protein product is CASSLQGRGNSPLHF.

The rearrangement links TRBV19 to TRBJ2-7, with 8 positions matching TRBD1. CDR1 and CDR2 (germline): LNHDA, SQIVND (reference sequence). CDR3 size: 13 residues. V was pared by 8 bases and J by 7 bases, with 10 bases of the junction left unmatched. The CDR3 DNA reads TGTGCCAGTGGTTACAGGGGGATGAGGGAGCAGTACTTC. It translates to CASGYRGMREQYF.

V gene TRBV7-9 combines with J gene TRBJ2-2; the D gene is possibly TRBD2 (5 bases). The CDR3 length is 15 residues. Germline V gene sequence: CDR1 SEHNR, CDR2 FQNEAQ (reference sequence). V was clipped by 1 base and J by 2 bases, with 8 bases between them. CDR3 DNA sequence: TGTGCCAGCAGCTTAGTGAGGGTAAACACCGGGGAGCTGTTTTTT. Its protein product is CASSLVRVNTGELFF.

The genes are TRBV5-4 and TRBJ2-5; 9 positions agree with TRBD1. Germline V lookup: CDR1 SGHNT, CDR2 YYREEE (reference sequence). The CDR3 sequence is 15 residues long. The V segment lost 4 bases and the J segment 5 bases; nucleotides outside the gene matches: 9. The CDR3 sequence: CASSVGQGMRETQYF. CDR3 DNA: TGTGCCAGCAGCGTGGGACAGGGAATGAGGGAGACCCAGTACTTC.

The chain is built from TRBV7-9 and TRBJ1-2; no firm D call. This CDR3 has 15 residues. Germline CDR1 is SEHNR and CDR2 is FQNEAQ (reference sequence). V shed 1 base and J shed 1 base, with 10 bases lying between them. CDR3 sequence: CASSLGTQNNYGYTF. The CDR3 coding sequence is TGTGCCAGCAGCTTAGGGACTCAGAATAACTATGGCTACACCTTC.

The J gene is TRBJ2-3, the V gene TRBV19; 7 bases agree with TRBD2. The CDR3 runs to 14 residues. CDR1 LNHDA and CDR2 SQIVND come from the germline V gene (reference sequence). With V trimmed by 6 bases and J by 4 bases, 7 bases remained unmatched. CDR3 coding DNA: TGTGCCAGTAGGGAGCCGGGACTATCAGATACGCAGTATTTT. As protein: CASREPGLSDTQYF.

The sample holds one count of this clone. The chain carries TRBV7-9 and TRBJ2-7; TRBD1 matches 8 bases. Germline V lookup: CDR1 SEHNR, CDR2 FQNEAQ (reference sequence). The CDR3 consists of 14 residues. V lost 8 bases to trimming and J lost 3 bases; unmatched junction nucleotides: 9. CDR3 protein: CASAIGTGDYEQYF. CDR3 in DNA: TGTGCCAGCGCAATCGGGACAGGAGACTACGAGCAGTACTTC. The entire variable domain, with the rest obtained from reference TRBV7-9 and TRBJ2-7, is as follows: DTGVSQNPRHKITKRGQNVTFRCDPISEHNRLYWYRQTLGQGPEFLTYFQNEAQLEKSRLLSDRFSAERPKGSFSTLEIQRTEQGDSAMYLCASAIGTGDYEQYFGPGTRLTVT.

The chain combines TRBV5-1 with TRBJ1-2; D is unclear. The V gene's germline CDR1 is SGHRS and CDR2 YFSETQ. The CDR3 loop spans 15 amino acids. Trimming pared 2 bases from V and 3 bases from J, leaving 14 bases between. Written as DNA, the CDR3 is TGCGCCAGCAGCTTACGAGTCAGGAATGACTATGGCTACACCTTC. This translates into CASSLRVRNDYGYTF. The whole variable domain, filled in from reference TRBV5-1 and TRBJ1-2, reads KAGVTQTPRYLIKTRGQQVTLSCSPISGHRSVSWYQQTPGQGLQFLFEYFSETQRNKGNFPGRFSGRQFSNSRSEMNVSTLELGDSALYLCASSLRVRNDYGYTFGSGTRLTVV.

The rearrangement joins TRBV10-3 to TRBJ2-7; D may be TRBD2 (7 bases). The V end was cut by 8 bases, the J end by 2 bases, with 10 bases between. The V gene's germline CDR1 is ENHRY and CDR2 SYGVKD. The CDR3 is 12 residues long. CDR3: CAISGGPYEQYF. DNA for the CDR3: TGTGCCATCTCGGGGGGCCCCTACGAGCAGTACTTC.

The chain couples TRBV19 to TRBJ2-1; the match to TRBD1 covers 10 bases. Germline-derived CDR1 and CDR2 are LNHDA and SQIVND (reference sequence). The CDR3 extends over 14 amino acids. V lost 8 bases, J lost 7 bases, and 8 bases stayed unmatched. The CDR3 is CASEDRGLGNEQFF. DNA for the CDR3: TGTGCCAGTGAAGACAGGGGGCTAGGGAATGAGCAGTTCTTC.